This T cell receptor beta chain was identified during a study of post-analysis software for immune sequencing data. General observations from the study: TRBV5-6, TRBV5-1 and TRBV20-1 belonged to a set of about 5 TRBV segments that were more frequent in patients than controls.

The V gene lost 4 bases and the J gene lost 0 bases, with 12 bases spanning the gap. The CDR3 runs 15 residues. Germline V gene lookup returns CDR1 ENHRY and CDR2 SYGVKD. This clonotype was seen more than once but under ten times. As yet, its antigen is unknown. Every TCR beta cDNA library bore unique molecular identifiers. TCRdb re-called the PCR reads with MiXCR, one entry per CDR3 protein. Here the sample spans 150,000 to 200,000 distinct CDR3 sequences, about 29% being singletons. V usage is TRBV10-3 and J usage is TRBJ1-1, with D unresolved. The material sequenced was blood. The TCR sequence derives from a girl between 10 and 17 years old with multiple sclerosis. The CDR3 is CAISGREGLNTEAFF. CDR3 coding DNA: TGTGCCATCAGTGGCCGGGAGGGCCTGAACACTGAAGCTTTCTTT.